The T cell receptor (beta chain) described here comes from a study of tumor and adjacent non-tumor tissue in lung cancer. Findings and limits, study-wide: TCR diversity was significantly greater in tumor than normal lung tissue. Top 100 clones took a larger repertoire share in normal lung.

A modified ARM-PCR protocol with three rounds of nested PCR amplified TCRbeta. TCRdb reanalysed the multiplex PCR reads using MiXCR and keeps one entry per CDR3 protein. Of roughly 82,000 distinct CDR3 sequences in the sample, 75% to 85% were seen once. RNA was extracted from bulk tissue without any cell sorting. Distant lung tissue was collected more than 3 cm away from the tumor edge. Newly diagnosed lung cancer patients had thoracic surgery in China, August–late 2014, without prior chemotherapy. This clonotype has just a few counts. Its antigen is unknown. The CDR3 length is 16 residues. The germline gives CDR1 SGHDT, CDR2 YYEEEE. V was trimmed by 4 bases and J by 4 bases, leaving 18 bases between them.

The V and J genes are TRBV5-6 and TRBJ2-1; no clear D gene. This clonotype was obtained from a woman aged 50 to 60 with non-small cell lung cancer. Source material: distant non-tumor lung tissue. Here the CDR3 reads CASSPSWSGPYNEQFF. CDR3 in DNA: TGTGCCAGCAGCCCAAGCTGGTCTGGGCCATACAATGAGCAGTTCTTC.